This T cell receptor (beta chain) came from a study of cytomegalovirus exposure and HLA in healthy donors. This clone has only one observation. The CDR3 has 13 residues. V lost 4 bases to trimming and J lost 6 bases, with 10 bases between them. Germline loops: CDR1 SGHAT, CDR2 FQNNGV. PCR primers comprised 60 Vbeta and 13 Jbeta primers. Sequencing was performed with immunoSEQ multiplex PCR; in TCRdb, only in-frame clones are kept and a portion is missing. The sample has 150,000 to 200,000 clones, 78% seen once; the top ten hold approximately 2.9%. V gene TRBV11-2 combines with J gene TRBJ2-1; D is perhaps TRBD2 (6 bases). Sequenced material: PBMCs. The clonotype was recovered from a female donor in good health and CMV-seronegative. The CDR3 sequence: CASSSGTLNEQFF. The CDR3 coding sequence is TGTGCCAGCAGCTCGGGGACTCTCAATGAGCAGTTCTTC.